These T cell receptor beta chains were read from a single sample in a study of identical twins. TCRdb called the 5' RACE reads again in MiXCR, with one record for every CDR3 protein. This sample has nearly 650,000 distinct CDR3 sequences; 7% to 7.5% occur once, and the top ten carry about 1.5%. These data are also associated with another study on yellow fever vaccine responses in identical twins.

Sequenced material: PBMCs. The receptors were sampled from a woman aged 18-35 years in good health. The CDR3 runs from the conserved cysteine through the conserved F or W. A D gene is named only where the DNA matches it firmly. Size tells how often a clone was seen (once, few, many) or the class of an expanded clone, and some rows leave it out.

j_call: TRBJ1-4
v_call: TRBV6-6
d_call: NA
clone_size: NA
cdr3_nt: TGTGCCAGCAGTCCAACCCGGGATGAAAAACTGTTTTTT
cdr3_aa: CASSPTRDEKLFF

j_call: TRBJ2-3
v_call: TRBV7-9
d_call: NA
clone_size: NA
cdr3_nt: TGTGCCAGCAGCTTATTGGGGTCTAGCACAGATACGCAGTATTTT
cdr3_aa: CASSLLGSSTDTQYF

j_call: TRBJ2-5
v_call: TRBV24-1
d_call: TRBD1
clone_size: NA
cdr3_nt: TGTGCCACCAGTGATTCCCATACGGACAGGGAAGAATTCAGGGAGACCCAGTACTTC
cdr3_aa: CATSDSHTDREEFRETQYF

j_call: TRBJ1-2
v_call: TRBV12-3/TRBV12-4
d_call: NA
clone_size: NA
cdr3_nt: TGTGCCAGCAGTTGGACAGCCTTTAAGGTTCATGATGGCTACACCTTC
cdr3_aa: CASSWTAFKVHDGYTF

j_call: TRBJ2-1
v_call: TRBV9
d_call: NA
clone_size: many
cdr3_nt: TGTGCCAGCAGCGTAGCCCCCGACATTTGGGACACCAATGAGCAGTTCTTC
cdr3_aa: CASSVAPDIWDTNEQFF

j_call: TRBJ2-7
v_call: TRBV12-3/TRBV12-4
d_call: TRBD2
clone_size: few
cdr3_nt: TGTGCCAGCAGTTCCACTAGCGACGAGCAGTACTTC
cdr3_aa: CASSSTSDEQYF

j_call: TRBJ2-4
v_call: TRBV25-1
d_call: NA
clone_size: NA
cdr3_nt: TGTGCCAGCAGTGAATTGTCAAGCGAGGGGGCCAAAAACATTCAGTACTTC
cdr3_aa: CASSELSSEGAKNIQYF

j_call: TRBJ2-1
v_call: TRBV5-1
d_call: NA
clone_size: many
cdr3_nt: TGCGCCAGCAGCTTGAGTCGTAATGGGATCAATGAGCAGTTCTTC
cdr3_aa: CASSLSRNGINEQFF

j_call: TRBJ1-5
v_call: TRBV12-3/TRBV12-4
d_call: NA
clone_size: NA
cdr3_nt: TGTGCCAGCAGTTTAATGGGCATTCAGCCCCAGCATTTT
cdr3_aa: CASSLMGIQPQHF

j_call: TRBJ2-3
v_call: TRBV20-1
d_call: NA
clone_size: many
cdr3_nt: TGCAGTGCTTGGGTGTCTAGCATGTTCGCAGATACGCAGTATTTT
cdr3_aa: CSAWVSSMFADTQYF

j_call: TRBJ1-4
v_call: TRBV29-1
d_call: TRBD1
clone_size: NA
cdr3_nt: TGCAGCGTTGGGACAGGGGACGAAAAACTGTTTTTT
cdr3_aa: CSVGTGDEKLFF

j_call: TRBJ2-2
v_call: TRBV29-1
d_call: TRBD2
clone_size: few
cdr3_nt: TGCAGCGCTGGGACTAGCGACGACACCGGGGAGCTGTTTTTT
cdr3_aa: CSAGTSDDTGELFF

j_call: TRBJ1-5
v_call: TRBV20-1
d_call: NA
clone_size: NA
cdr3_nt: TGCAGTGCCCCTGGCTCGGATCAGCCCCAGCATTTT
cdr3_aa: CSAPGSDQPQHF

j_call: TRBJ2-5
v_call: TRBV7-9
d_call: NA
clone_size: NA
cdr3_nt: TGTGCCAGCAGCTTAAGCAGGGGCCTGTACCAAGAGACCCAGTACTTC
cdr3_aa: CASSLSRGLYQETQYF

j_call: TRBJ1-6
v_call: TRBV25-1
d_call: NA
clone_size: few
cdr3_nt: TGTGCCAGCAGTGAACGTAGGGACTCACCCCTCCACTTT
cdr3_aa: CASSERRDSPLHF

j_call: TRBJ2-1
v_call: TRBV7-9
d_call: TRBD2
clone_size: many
cdr3_nt: TGTGCCACCCACTTTGTAGCGGGAGGCCCAAATGAGCAGTTCTTC
cdr3_aa: CATHFVAGGPNEQFF

j_call: TRBJ2-1
v_call: TRBV29-1
d_call: TRBD2
clone_size: few
cdr3_nt: TGCAGCGCAAAACTGACTAGCGGGAGTGTTTCGCACAATGAGCAGTTCTTC
cdr3_aa: CSAKLTSGSVSHNEQFF

j_call: TRBJ2-1
v_call: TRBV5-1
d_call: NA
clone_size: NA
cdr3_nt: TGCGCCAGCAGCCTACTTAAGGAGCAGTTCTTC
cdr3_aa: CASSLLKEQFF

j_call: TRBJ2-1
v_call: TRBV5-1
d_call: NA
clone_size: many
cdr3_nt: TGCGCCAGCAGCTTGTCCGCAGGGAGCTCCTACAATGAGCAGTTCTTC
cdr3_aa: CASSLSAGSSYNEQFF

j_call: TRBJ2-1
v_call: TRBV7-6
d_call: TRBD2
clone_size: many
cdr3_nt: TGTGCCAGCAGCTTATCAATGGAATTCGCTAGCGGGAGTTGGAATGAGCAGTTCTTC
cdr3_aa: CASSLSMEFASGSWNEQFF

j_call: TRBJ1-1
v_call: TRBV6-5
d_call: NA
clone_size: once
cdr3_nt: TGTGCCAGCAGTTACTCGATGCCTAGGGGTCCACAAATGAACACTGAAGCTTTCTTT
cdr3_aa: CASSYSMPRGPQMNTEAFF

j_call: TRBJ2-5
v_call: TRBV6-1
d_call: TRBD2
clone_size: few
cdr3_nt: TGTGCCAGCAGTGGAAGGGGACTAGCTCTCATCGGGGAGACCCAGTACTTC
cdr3_aa: CASSGRGLALIGETQYF

j_call: TRBJ2-7
v_call: TRBV4-1
d_call: TRBD2
clone_size: few
cdr3_nt: TGCGCCAGCAGCCAAGATTCTAGCGGGAGGGCCTACGAGCAGTACTTC
cdr3_aa: CASSQDSSGRAYEQYF

j_call: TRBJ2-1
v_call: TRBV12-3/TRBV12-4
d_call: TRBD1
clone_size: few
cdr3_nt: TGTGCCAGCAAATGGGGGACAGGGGGCAGGGAGCAGTTCTTC
cdr3_aa: CASKWGTGGREQFF

j_call: TRBJ2-5
v_call: TRBV6-1
d_call: TRBD2
clone_size: many
cdr3_nt: TGTGCCAGCAGACCCAGGACTAGTAGCGTAGAGACCCAGTACTTC
cdr3_aa: CASRPRTSSVETQYF

j_call: TRBJ1-4
v_call: TRBV5-1
d_call: NA
clone_size: NA
cdr3_nt: TGCGCCAGCAGCTTGGCCAGGGGTGGTGAAAAACTGTTTTTT
cdr3_aa: CASSLARGGEKLFF

j_call: TRBJ2-3
v_call: TRBV20-1
d_call: NA
clone_size: many
cdr3_nt: TGCAGTGCTAGGCGTGGGAGTTACACAGATACGCAGTATTTT
cdr3_aa: CSARRGSYTDTQYF

j_call: TRBJ2-7
v_call: TRBV15
d_call: TRBD1
clone_size: many
cdr3_nt: TGTGCCACCAGCAGAGATGACAGGGAAGGGTCCTACGAGCAGTACTTC
cdr3_aa: CATSRDDREGSYEQYF

j_call: TRBJ2-1
v_call: TRBV5-6
d_call: TRBD1
clone_size: few
cdr3_nt: TGTGCCAGCAGCACGAGGACAGGGGTGGGCAATGAGCAGTTCTTC
cdr3_aa: CASSTRTGVGNEQFF

j_call: TRBJ2-5
v_call: TRBV12-3/TRBV12-4
d_call: NA
clone_size: many
cdr3_nt: TGTGCCAGCAGTTGGACTGTCTTTGAGACCCAGTACTTC
cdr3_aa: CASSWTVFETQYF

j_call: TRBJ2-4
v_call: TRBV20-1
d_call: NA
clone_size: few
cdr3_nt: TGCAGTGCTAGAGATCTCAGCTCCAAGGGAAACATTCAGTACTTC
cdr3_aa: CSARDLSSKGNIQYF

j_call: TRBJ2-2
v_call: TRBV20-1
d_call: TRBD2
clone_size: NA
cdr3_nt: TGCAGTGCTAGAGCGAGCGGGACCCTCACCGGGGAGCTGTTTTTT
cdr3_aa: CSARASGTLTGELFF

j_call: TRBJ1-4
v_call: TRBV12-3/TRBV12-4
d_call: NA
clone_size: NA
cdr3_nt: TGTGCCAGCAGTTTTCGGCGGATAAATGAAAAACTGTTTTTT
cdr3_aa: CASSFRRINEKLFF

j_call: TRBJ2-5
v_call: TRBV12-3/TRBV12-4
d_call: TRBD2
clone_size: NA
cdr3_nt: TGTGCCAGCAGGCAGCTAGCGGGAGCAGAGACCCAGTACTTC
cdr3_aa: CASRQLAGAETQYF

j_call: TRBJ2-7
v_call: TRBV20-1
d_call: NA
clone_size: few
cdr3_nt: TGCAGTGCCCTGGACACTTACGAGCAGTACTTC
cdr3_aa: CSALDTYEQYF

j_call: TRBJ2-2
v_call: TRBV6-2/TRBV6-3
d_call: NA
clone_size: NA
cdr3_nt: TGTGCCAGCAGGCCACAGGGGAGGGCCGTGGAGCTGTTTTTT
cdr3_aa: CASRPQGRAVELFF

j_call: TRBJ2-7
v_call: TRBV10-3
d_call: NA
clone_size: few
cdr3_nt: TGTGCCACAGGGCTCGAGGGATCACCCTACGAGCAGTACTTC
cdr3_aa: CATGLEGSPYEQYF

j_call: TRBJ1-1
v_call: TRBV7-9
d_call: NA
clone_size: many
cdr3_nt: TGTGCCAGCAGCTTAGCGCAGGGGATGAACACTGAAGCTTTCTTT
cdr3_aa: CASSLAQGMNTEAFF

j_call: TRBJ2-5
v_call: TRBV29-1
d_call: NA
clone_size: many
cdr3_nt: TGCAGCGTTGGACAGAGCCAAGAGACCCAGTACTTC
cdr3_aa: CSVGQSQETQYF

j_call: TRBJ1-1
v_call: TRBV10-2
d_call: NA
clone_size: many
cdr3_nt: TGCGCCAGCAGTTTCGGAAATAATGAAGCTTTCTTT
cdr3_aa: CASSFGNNEAFF

j_call: TRBJ2-1
v_call: TRBV20-1
d_call: TRBD2
clone_size: NA
cdr3_nt: TGCAGTGCCCCGATAGCGGGAGAAGGTAATGAGCAGTTCTTC
cdr3_aa: CSAPIAGEGNEQFF

j_call: TRBJ2-3
v_call: TRBV21-1
d_call: NA
clone_size: many
cdr3_nt: TGTGCCAGCAGCAAAGGTCAGGCGGGAGGGCCGGATACGCAGTATTTT
cdr3_aa: CASSKGQAGGPDTQYF

j_call: TRBJ1-2
v_call: TRBV19
d_call: TRBD1
clone_size: few
cdr3_nt: TGTGCCAGTTGGGGACAGGACTATGGCTACACCTTC
cdr3_aa: CASWGQDYGYTF

j_call: TRBJ2-3
v_call: TRBV10-3
d_call: NA
clone_size: many
cdr3_nt: TGTGCCATCAGAACCGGGACACGCACAGATACGCAGTATTTT
cdr3_aa: CAIRTGTRTDTQYF

j_call: TRBJ1-5
v_call: TRBV2
d_call: NA
clone_size: many
cdr3_nt: TGTGCCAAGGGGGGGCAAGGCAATCAGCCCCAGCATTTT
cdr3_aa: CAKGGQGNQPQHF

j_call: TRBJ2-1
v_call: TRBV7-9
d_call: TRBD1
clone_size: many
cdr3_nt: TGTGCCAGCAGCTTAGCGACAGGGGTGGATGAGCAGTTCTTC
cdr3_aa: CASSLATGVDEQFF

j_call: TRBJ1-5
v_call: TRBV12-3/TRBV12-4
d_call: NA
clone_size: many
cdr3_nt: TGTGCCAGCAGTTTACTTCGGGGCAATCAGCCCCAGCATTTT
cdr3_aa: CASSLLRGNQPQHF

j_call: TRBJ2-2
v_call: TRBV7-9
d_call: NA
clone_size: many
cdr3_nt: TGTGCCAGCAGCTTTGGACCCCAGATCCCCGGGGAGCTGTTTTTT
cdr3_aa: CASSFGPQIPGELFF

j_call: TRBJ2-7
v_call: TRBV20-1
d_call: TRBD2
clone_size: many
cdr3_nt: TGCAGTGCTAGAGTTTGGGGAGGGTACGAGCAGTACTTC
cdr3_aa: CSARVWGGYEQYF

j_call: TRBJ2-1
v_call: TRBV28
d_call: NA
clone_size: NA
cdr3_nt: TGTGCCAGCAATTCCCTCTGGCTAGCCGAGAACAATGAGCAGTTCTTC
cdr3_aa: CASNSLWLAENNEQFF

j_call: TRBJ2-1
v_call: TRBV7-2
d_call: NA
clone_size: NA
cdr3_nt: TGTGCCAGCAGCCCGATGGGGGGAAATGAGCAGTTCTTC
cdr3_aa: CASSPMGGNEQFF

j_call: TRBJ1-2
v_call: TRBV5-1
d_call: NA
clone_size: few
cdr3_nt: TGCGCCAGCAGCCCCAGGACAGTTCGGGACTATGGCTACACCTTC
cdr3_aa: CASSPRTVRDYGYTF

j_call: TRBJ2-2
v_call: TRBV12-3/TRBV12-4
d_call: NA
clone_size: few
cdr3_nt: TGTGCCAGCAATCTAAGTCCAGGGAGAACGAAGAACACCGGGGAGCTGTTTTTT
cdr3_aa: CASNLSPGRTKNTGELFF

j_call: TRBJ2-2
v_call: TRBV20-1
d_call: NA
clone_size: NA
cdr3_nt: TGCTGTGCTAGACCCTCCGGGGCTCAGAACACCGGGGAGCTGTTTTTT
cdr3_aa: CCARPSGAQNTGELFF

j_call: TRBJ2-1
v_call: TRBV7-9
d_call: TRBD2
clone_size: NA
cdr3_nt: TGTGCCAGCAGCATCGCAAGCGGGAGTCGGTACAATGAGCAGTTCTTC
cdr3_aa: CASSIASGSRYNEQFF

j_call: TRBJ2-3
v_call: TRBV6-5
d_call: NA
clone_size: NA
cdr3_nt: TGTGCCAGCAGTTACGGCATCCCTAGCACAGATACGCAGTATTTT
cdr3_aa: CASSYGIPSTDTQYF

j_call: TRBJ1-4
v_call: TRBV7-6
d_call: NA
clone_size: many
cdr3_nt: TGTGCCAGCAGCTTAGGGGGCTCGGAAAAACTGTTTTTT
cdr3_aa: CASSLGGSEKLFF

j_call: TRBJ2-5
v_call: TRBV29-1
d_call: TRBD1
clone_size: NA
cdr3_nt: TGCAGCGACAGACAGGGTTCAGAGACCCAGTACTTC
cdr3_aa: CSDRQGSETQYF

j_call: TRBJ2-3
v_call: TRBV7-2
d_call: NA
clone_size: NA
cdr3_nt: TGTGCCAGCAGCTTAGCGTCGGCAGATACGCAGTATTTT
cdr3_aa: CASSLASADTQYF

j_call: TRBJ1-1
v_call: TRBV28
d_call: NA
clone_size: NA
cdr3_nt: TGTGCCAGCAGTTTATGGGGGCCTGCCGACATGAACACTGAAGCTTTCTTT
cdr3_aa: CASSLWGPADMNTEAFF